A single sample gave rise to the 9 T cell receptor beta chains below, sequenced in a study of shared clonotypes between healthy human individuals. The data were produced by immunoSEQ multiplex PCR, yet TCRdb's version contains in-frame clones alone and is incomplete. Of over 850,000 clones in the sample, 75% to 80% are singletons; the top ten hold around 0.47%. Sample: memory CD4+ T cells from PBMCs. Subset noted: CD45RA-negative fraction. These receptors were obtained from a man between 18 and 29 years old in good health. Some clones in this sample may be carry-over from other donors' samples.

This chain uses TRBV6-1 with TRBJ1-2, with a weak D call TRBD1 (6 bases). In germline, CDR1 is MNHNS, CDR2 SASEGT. The CDR3 has 13 residues. The V and J ends lost 1 base and 8 bases respectively, with 11 bases between them. DNA of the CDR3: TGTGCCAGCAGTGAAGGCACAGGGACAGGCTACACCTTC. It encodes CASSEGTGTGYTF.

The sample holds many counts of this clone. The rearrangement links TRBV5-8 to TRBJ2-1; D not certain. V was pared by 2 bases and J by 9 bases, with 15 bases between. Looked up from germline, CDR1 is SGHTS and CDR2 is YDEGEE. This CDR3 region has 14 residues. CDR3 nucleotides: TGTGCCAGCAGCTTTGATGACTCCGGTAGTGAGCAGTTCTTC. It is translated as CASSFDDSGSEQFF.

This chain links TRBV5-6 with TRBJ1-2; 9 bases agree with TRBD1. Germline-derived CDR1 and CDR2 are SGHDT and YYEEEE. J lost 6 bases, V lost 4 bases, and 13 bases had no gene match. The CDR3 runs to 16 residues. DNA for the CDR3: TGTGCCAGCAGCCTCCTTCCGACAGGGGGTATTGATGGCTACACCTTC. It codes for CASSLLPTGGIDGYTF.

V and J are TRBV18 and TRBJ2-2, with D tentatively TRBD1 or TRBD2 (6 bases each). In germline, CDR1 is KGHSH, CDR2 LQKENI. The CDR3 spans 16 residues. V was clipped by 3 bases and J by 5 bases, with 16 bases between them. CDR3 nucleotide sequence: TGTGCCAGCTCACCTTCCGGGGGCTTTGGAACCGGGGAGCTGTTTTTT. This gives the protein CASSPSGGFGTGELFF.

A remark on this clone: Different DNA sequences within this sample yield the same CDR3. CDR3 loop: CATSVRDSNQPQHF. The CDR3 DNA follows: TGTGCCACCAGCGTCCGGGACAGCAATCAGCCCCAGCATTTT. The V call is TRBV15, the J call TRBJ1-5; D is perhaps TRBD1 (5 bases). Trimming took 5 bases from V and 1 from J, leaving 9 bases between them. From germline, CDR1 is LNHNV and CDR2 YYDKDF (reference sequence). The CDR3 runs 14 residues. Variable domain in full (rest from reference TRBV15 and TRBJ1-5): DAMVIQNPRYQVTQFGKPVTLSCSQTLNHNVMYWYQQKSSQAPKLLFHYYDKDFNNEADTPDNFQSRRPNTSFCFLDIRSPGLGDTAMYLCATSVRDSNQPQHFGDGTRLSIL.

The chain uses TRBV18 and TRBJ2-5, with TRBD2 matching over 12 bases. CDR1 is KGHSH, CDR2 LQKENI, per germline. Trimming at V came to 6 bases and at J to 4 bases, leaving 6 bases not matched to a gene. The CDR3 loop spans 15 amino acids. The CDR3 spells CASSPKLAGGETQYF. CDR3 nucleotides: TGTGCCAGCTCTCCCAAACTAGCGGGAGGAGAGACCCAGTACTTC.

This rearrangement joins TRBV4-1 to TRBJ2-7; possible D gene TRBD2, 5 bases. CDR1 is MGHRA, CDR2 YSYEKL, per germline. The CDR3 consists of 15 residues. V was clipped by 4 bases and J by 3 bases, with 16 bases between them. DNA of the CDR3: TGCGCCAGCAGCCTAGTTGAGGGCAGCCGCTACGAGCAGTACTTC. Its protein product is CASSLVEGSRYEQYF.

The chain couples TRBV6-6 to TRBJ2-5; D possibly uses TRBD1 or TRBD2 (6 bases each). The V end lost 6 bases, the J end lost 0 bases, and 11 bases lay between the germline ends. Germline V gene sequence: CDR1 MNHNY, CDR2 SVGAGI (reference sequence). CDR3 length equals 14 residues. CDR3 amino acids: CASRVGGHQETQYF. CDR3 sequence (DNA): TGTGCCAGCAGAGTGGGGGGCCACCAAGAGACCCAGTACTTC.

This clone appeared a few times. The chain links TRBV6-5 to TRBJ2-7; D perhaps matches TRBD1 (6 bases). The CDR3 has 11 amino acids. V lost 9 bases, J lost 4 bases, and 10 bases lay in between. CDR1 is MNHEY and CDR2 is SVGAGI in the germline V gene. This chain's CDR3 is CASEQGYEQYF. CDR3 in DNA: TGTGCCAGTGAACAGGGTTACGAGCAGTACTTC.